The T cell receptor beta chain under discussion was sequenced for a study of cytomegalovirus exposure and HLA in healthy donors. For this clone: As yet, its antigen is unknown.

The germline V and J ends were trimmed by 0 bases and 0 bases, with 10 bases remaining between them. Germline CDR1 and CDR2: SGHRS and YFSETQ. This CDR3 is 16 amino acids long. Study-level findings and limits: Around 18,000 TCR beta sequences were associated with HLA alleles at 0.05 false discovery rate in a later analysis. Sequencing depth roughly uniform across donors was assumed in presence/absence analyses.

PCR primers comprised 60 Vbeta and 13 Jbeta primers. TCRdb's copy holds only in-frame clones and misses some; the assay was immunoSEQ multiplex PCR. The sample has under 90,000 clones; just over 75% are singletons. Sequences were obtained from PBMCs. This clonotype originated in a man aged 45-65 years in good health and CMV-seropositive. The V and J genes are TRBV5-1 and TRBJ1-3; D is unclear. The CDR3 DNA reads as TGCGCCAGCAGCTTGGGGGCCATAACCTCTGGAAACACCATATATTTT. Amino acid sequence: CASSLGAITSGNTIYF.